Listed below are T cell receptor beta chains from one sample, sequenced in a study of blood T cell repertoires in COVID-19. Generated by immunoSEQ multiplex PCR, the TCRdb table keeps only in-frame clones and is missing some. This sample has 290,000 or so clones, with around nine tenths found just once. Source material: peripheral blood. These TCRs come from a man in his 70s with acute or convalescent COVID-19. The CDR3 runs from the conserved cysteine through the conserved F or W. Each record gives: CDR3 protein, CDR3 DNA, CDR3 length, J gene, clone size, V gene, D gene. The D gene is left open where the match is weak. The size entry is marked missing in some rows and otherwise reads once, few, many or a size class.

CATCQNRGETQYF | TGTGCCACCTGCCAAAACAGGGGAGAGACCCAGTACTTC | 13 | TRBJ2-5 | NA | TRBV5-4 | TRBD1
CASSSGLAGADTQYF | TGTGCCAGCTCATCGGGACTAGCGGGGGCAGATACGCAGTATTTT | 15 | TRBJ2-3 | many | TRBV18 | TRBD2
CSVATGKADTQYF | TGCAGCGTAGCAACGGGGAAGGCAGATACGCAGTATTTT | 13 | TRBJ2-3 | NA | TRBV29-1 | NA
CASSSQGSGYTF | TGTGCCAGCAGCTCACAGGGGAGTGGCTACACCTTC | 12 | TRBJ1-2 | NA | TRBV7-9 | TRBD1
CASSLETSADTQYF | TGTGCCAGCAGCTTAGAGACTAGCGCAGATACGCAGTATTTT | 14 | TRBJ2-3 | NA | TRBV7-2 | TRBD2
CASSLESLGRGYTF | TGTGCCAGCAGCTTGGAGTCATTAGGGAGAGGCTACACCTTC | 14 | TRBJ1-2 | once | TRBV5-4 | NA
CASSPTTGVMYEQYF | TGTGCCAGCAGCCCTACGACAGGGGTTATGTACGAGCAGTACTTC | 15 | TRBJ2-7 | NA | TRBV11-3 | TRBD1
CASSLGGQGTSYEQYF | TGTGCCAGCAGCTTGGGGGGGCAGGGGACCTCCTACGAGCAGTACTTC | 16 | TRBJ2-7 | once | TRBV5-4 | NA
CASSGQGQETQYF | TGCGCCAGCAGCGGCCAGGGACAAGAGACCCAGTACTTC | 13 | TRBJ2-5 | NA | TRBV5-1 | NA
CASSKTGGVYTGELFF | TGTGCCAGCAGCAAAACAGGGGGCGTTTACACCGGGGAGCTGTTTTTT | 16 | TRBJ2-2 | once | TRBV11-2 | TRBD1
CASSKALAGGPKGYEQYF | TGTGCCAGCAGCAAAGCGCTAGCGGGAGGGCCGAAGGGCTACGAGCAGTACTTC | 18 | TRBJ2-7 | NA | TRBV21-1 | NA
CASTLQGSPNEKLFF | TGCGCCAGCACTTTACAGGGTTCCCCTAATGAAAAACTGTTTTTT | 15 | TRBJ1-4 | few | TRBV5-1 | NA
CSASTGGSEAFF | TGCAGTGCTAGTACAGGGGGCAGTGAAGCTTTCTTT | 12 | TRBJ1-1 | few | TRBV20-1 | TRBD1
CASSYQEGTTGELFF | TGTGCCAGCAGTTATCAGGAGGGGACCACCGGGGAGCTGTTTTTT | 15 | TRBJ2-2 | NA | TRBV6-2/TRBV6-3 | NA
CASSMGQGLTPQHF | TGTGCCAGTAGTATGGGGCAGGGTTTAACACCCCAGCATTTT | 14 | TRBJ1-5 | NA | TRBV19 | NA
CAAGDTLGNTIYF | TGTGCCGCAGGGGATACGCTTGGAAACACCATATATTTT | 13 | TRBJ1-3 | once | TRBV11-2 | NA
CASSNAPGLALTYNEQFF | TGTGCCAGCAGTAATGCCCCTGGACTAGCGCTTACCTACAATGAGCAGTTCTTC | 18 | TRBJ2-1 | NA | TRBV25-1 | TRBD2
CASSQGRWGNEKLFF | TGCGCCAGCAGCCAAGGGAGGTGGGGTAATGAAAAACTGTTTTTT | 15 | TRBJ1-4 | NA | TRBV4-3 | NA
CASSQAEFDTQYF | TGTGCCAGCAGCCAAGCTGAGTTTGATACGCAGTATTTT | 13 | TRBJ2-3 | few | TRBV3-1/TRBV3-2 | NA
CASSTQGGVYNEQFF | TGTGCCAGCAGTACACAGGGGGGAGTTTACAATGAGCAGTTCTTC | 15 | TRBJ2-1 | NA | TRBV6-2/TRBV6-3 | TRBD1
CASRSENYGYTF | TGTGCCAGCAGGTCAGAAAACTATGGCTACACCTTC | 12 | TRBJ1-2 | NA | TRBV6-6 | NA
CASSLRRPPREKLFF | TGTGCCAGCAGTTTGAGGCGGCCCCCAAGAGAAAAACTGTTTTTT | 15 | TRBJ1-4 | NA | TRBV28 | NA
CASSLTGGRGGNQPQHF | TGTGCCAGCAGCTTGACAGGGGGGCGCGGGGGCAATCAGCCCCAGCATTTT | 17 | TRBJ1-5 | NA | TRBV7-8 | TRBD1
CASSGQVDSPLHF | TGTGCCAGCAGCGGGCAGGTTGATTCACCCCTCCACTTT | 13 | TRBJ1-6 | NA | TRBV7-2 | NA
CASKRGLDTEAFF | TGTGCCAGCAAAAGGGGTTTGGACACTGAAGCTTTCTTT | 13 | TRBJ1-1 | NA | TRBV27 | NA
CASSLLRQTQYF | TGTGCCAGCAGTTTACTCAGGCAGACCCAGTACTTC | 12 | TRBJ2-5 | once | TRBV28 | NA
CASSRPGTDTQYF | TGTGCCAGCAGCCGCCCAGGCACAGATACGCAGTATTTT | 13 | TRBJ2-3 | NA | TRBV2 | NA
CASSQGGDREKGPQHF | TGCGCCAGCAGCCAAGGCGGTGACAGGGAAAAGGGGCCCCAGCATTTT | 16 | TRBJ1-5 | NA | TRBV4-1 | TRBD1
CASSLGIFPSGGRKDTQYF | TGTGCCAGCAGCTTAGGGATTTTCCCCAGCGGGGGGCGCAAAGATACGCAGTATTTT | 19 | TRBJ2-3 | NA | TRBV7-6 | TRBD2
CASSPRQVNTEAFF | TGTGCCAGCAGCCCGCGACAAGTGAACACTGAAGCTTTCTTT | 14 | TRBJ1-1 | NA | TRBV7-2 | NA
CASSPGTARISYGYTF | TGTGCCAGCAGCCCCGGGACAGCTCGTATATCTTATGGCTACACCTTC | 16 | TRBJ1-2 | NA | TRBV3-1/TRBV3-2 | TRBD1
CASSEGTSGMGEQFF | TGTGCCAGCAGTGAAGGAACTAGCGGGATGGGTGAGCAGTTCTTC | 15 | TRBJ2-1 | few | TRBV6-4 | TRBD2
CAWDRDQYGYTF | TGTGCCTGGGACAGGGACCAATATGGCTACACCTTC | 12 | TRBJ1-2 | NA | TRBV30 | TRBD1
CASRIVGEGTEAFF | TGTGCCAGCCGAATAGTGGGGGAGGGCACTGAAGCTTTCTTT | 14 | TRBJ1-1 | NA | TRBV2 | NA
CASSLAGTGMFF | TGTGCCAGTAGCCTGGCTGGGACAGGGATGTTCTTC | 12 | TRBJ2-1 | NA | TRBV19 | TRBD1
CASSRPGQGGETQYF | TGTGCCAGCAGCAGGCCGGGACAGGGAGGAGAGACCCAGTACTTC | 15 | TRBJ2-5 | NA | TRBV6-5 | TRBD1
CASSYRDSYEQYF | TGTGCCAGCAGCTACAGGGACTCCTACGAGCAGTACTTC | 13 | TRBJ2-7 | NA | TRBV7-2 | NA
CASSQYSGGYTF | TGTGCCAGCAGCCAATATTCAGGTGGCTACACCTTC | 12 | TRBJ1-2 | NA | TRBV3-1/TRBV3-2 | NA
CASSGTGLAGVNEQFF | TGTGCCAGCAGCGGAACTGGACTAGCGGGAGTCAATGAGCAGTTCTTC | 16 | TRBJ2-1 | once | TRBV9 | TRBD2
CASTSSGAIKETQYF | TGTGCCAGCACGTCGAGCGGAGCCATCAAAGAGACCCAGTACTTC | 15 | TRBJ2-5 | once | TRBV6-5 | NA
CASSLGGSYNSPLHF | TGTGCCAGCAGTTTGGGGGGCTCCTATAATTCACCCCTCCACTTT | 15 | TRBJ1-6 | NA | TRBV28 | NA